This T cell receptor (beta chain) was captured by sequencing in a study of T-cell memory formation after mild COVID-19. General observations from the study: The main location of contracting CD4+ clones was CM and EM, and that of contracting CD8+ clones was EMRA. Clones shrinking between day 15 and 85 showed a balanced CD4/CD8 split, and those that grew later tilted toward CD4+. What remained unconfirmed was the SARS-CoV-2 specificity of second-wave clones peaking on day 37.

The authors produced TCR alpha and TCR beta cDNA libraries with sample barcodes and UMIs by 5'RACE using constant-segment primers. TCRdb reprocessed the 5' RACE reads with MiXCR, giving one entry per CDR3 protein. The profile shows under 600,000 distinct CDR3 sequences, about a fifth of them singletons. A remark on this clonotype: Its antigen remains unidentified.

Sample: PBMCs or a T cell subset sorted from them (not recorded which). This TCR was sampled from an adult woman who had mild COVID-19 (a few samples of this study predate the infection). Cell type and time point are not known.

CDR3 in amino acids: CSANRVLPSTDTQYF. CDR3 coding DNA: TGCAGTGCTAACCGAGTACTCCCTAGCACAGATACGCAGTATTTT. The rearrangement links TRBV20-1 to TRBJ2-3; D remains unclear. The germline V gene has CDR1 DFQATT and CDR2 SNEGSKA (reference sequence). V was shortened by 4 bases and J by 0 bases, with 14 bases between the two germline ends. The length of the CDR3 is 15 residues.